This T cell receptor beta chain was retrieved from a study of T cell repertoires in cytomegalovirus infection. MiXCR was run by TCRdb on the reads, yielding one entry per CDR3 protein. The repertoire holds approximately 500,000 distinct CDR3 sequences, with around 10% as singletons. The germline V gene has CDR1 MNHEY and CDR2 SMNVEV (reference sequence). The trim removed 1 base at V and 5 bases at J, leaving 2 bases unmatched. The CDR3 is 15 amino acids. This clonotype was recorded many times. This receptor was obtained from a human donor in good health (CMV status not recorded). Some clones in this sample may be carry-over from other donors' samples. The chain recombines TRBV27 with TRBJ2-1; TRBD1 matches at 10 bases. Input material: PBMCs. CDR3 nucleotides: TGTGCCAGCAGTTTATGGGGACAGGGGCACAATGAGCAGTTCTTC. Protein product: CASSLWGQGHNEQFF.